These 8 T cell receptor beta chains came from one sample sequenced in a study of molecular identifiers for immune sequencing clone quantification. TCRdb itself ran the PCR reads through MiXCR, one entry per CDR3 protein. The data hold some 65,000 distinct CDR3 sequences, with less than 20% observed a single time. Sample: naive CD8+ T cells from blood, with Jurkat cell RNA spiked in. The subset denotes: FACS-sorted CD8+CD4-CCR7+CD45RA+ naive T cells. These TCRs come from a human donor in good health. Some libraries in this study had Jurkat cell RNA spiked in.

In the case of this clonotype: A much larger clone differs from this one at a single base, so this may be a read error. Here the CDR3 omits its conserved ending phenylalanine or tryptophan, so a read error is the likely source. The V gene is TRBV27, the J gene TRBJ1-5; tentative D call: TRBD1 (5 bases). Trimming took off 8 bases at V and 5 bases at J, with 13 bases between the two ends. This CDR3 has 13 amino acids. Germline V lookup: CDR1 MNHEY, CDR2 SMNVEV (reference sequence). The DNA for the CDR3 is TGTGCCAGCCGCAAACTAGGGGATCAGCCCCAGCATCTT. Encoded protein: CASRKLGDQPQHL.

The CDR3 nucleotides are TGTGCCAGCAGCTTAGGGGACAACGATTTTTCACCCCTCCACTTT. It specifies CASSLGDNDFSPLHF. V and J are TRBV7-9 and TRBJ1-6; tentative D call: TRBD1 (6 bases). The CDR3 spans 15 residues. CDR1 is SEHNR, CDR2 FQNEAQ, per germline (reference sequence). V lost 1 base and J lost 9, with 13 bases in between.

This clonotype was found many times. Its ends do not fully match the called genes, so a read error is possible. The rearrangement links TRBV7-2 to TRBJ2-5; 9 bases align to TRBD1. The V gene's germline CDR1 is SGHTA and CDR2 FQGNSA. The CDR3 loop spans 17 amino acids. The CDR3 nucleotides read TGTGCCAGCAGTTTAGCCTTTCCGGGACAGGGAAAGGAGACCCAGTACTTC. Protein: CASSLAFPGQGKETQYF.

The chain uses TRBV6-5 and TRBJ2-1, with TRBD2 as a possible D gene (7 bases). Germline loops: CDR1 MNHEY, CDR2 SVGAGI. This CDR3 region has 15 residues. V was shortened by 6 bases and J by 5 bases, with 17 bases between the two germline ends. The CDR3 loop reads CASSPTSRGHNEQFF. The CDR3 DNA is TGTGCCAGCAGCCCAACGTCGCGGGGGCACAATGAGCAGTTCTTC.

In this sample, this clonotype turned up many times. The V gene is TRBV29-1, the J gene TRBJ2-1; 9 bases are a match to TRBD2. Germline V gene data show CDR1 as SQVTM and CDR2 as ANQGSEA. V shed 2 bases and J 3 bases; nucleotides not matched to a gene: 8. The CDR3 totals 16 residues. The CDR3 reads CSVELLREGSYNEQFF. Written as DNA, the CDR3 is TGCAGCGTTGAACTCTTGCGGGAGGGTAGCTACAATGAGCAGTTCTTC.

This clonotype was observed many times. This chain connects TRBV7-9 to TRBJ2-5; 11 positions match TRBD2. V lost 6 bases, J lost 3 bases, and 9 bases stayed unmatched. This CDR3 has 16 amino acids. In germline, CDR1 is SEHNR, CDR2 FQNEAQ (reference sequence). DNA for the CDR3: TGTGCCAGCAGATCCCCACTAGCGGGAGTGAAAGAGACCCAGTACTTC. It specifies CASRSPLAGVKETQYF.

About this clonotype: This may be a read error: a much more frequent sequence differs by one nucleotide. The CDR3 nucleotides read TGTGCCTGGAGTTACATCAGTGAGCAGTTCTTC. Translating gives CAWSYISEQFF. This sequence joins TRBV30 and TRBJ2-1, with no clear D. Trimming took 2 bases from V and 9 from J, leaving 8 bases between them. The CDR3 loop spans 11 amino acids. In germline, CDR1 is GTSNPN, CDR2 SVGIG (reference sequence).

This clonotype was detected many times. The chain employs TRBV20-1 and TRBJ2-1; a possible D gene is TRBD2 (6 bases). Looked up from germline, CDR1 is DFQATT and CDR2 is SNEGSKA (reference sequence). This CDR3 comprises 11 residues. V was trimmed by 5 bases and J by 10 bases, leaving 12 bases between them. CDR3 DNA: TGCAGTGCTGAGACTAGTTTGGAGCAGTTCTTC. Translation: CSAETSLEQFF.